These T cell receptor beta chains were read from a single sample in a study of blood T cell repertoires in COVID-19. Clones were sequenced by immunoSEQ multiplex PCR, and TCRdb holds only the in-frame ones, with some missing. This table holds about 92,000 clones, approximately 85% found once. The specimen was peripheral blood. The receptor set was obtained from a human donor in a cohort sampled during active COVID-19. CDR3s include the opening cysteine and the closing phenylalanine or tryptophan. Fields, in order: clone size, J gene, D gene, CDR3 length, V gene, CDR3 protein, CDR3 DNA. D genes are given only for firm matches. Where a row states a size, it is once, few, many or the class of an expanded clone; other rows omit it.

>NA|TRBJ2-7|TRBD2|14|TRBV11-3
CASSFSGSAYEQYF
TGTGCCAGCAGTTTTAGCGGGAGCGCCTACGAGCAGTACTTC
>NA|TRBJ2-3|NA|16|TRBV10-3
CAISESGRGSTDTQYF
TGTGCCATCAGTGAGTCGGGGCGGGGTAGCACAGATACGCAGTATTTT
>NA|TRBJ2-6|NA|16|TRBV25-1
CASRKSGGSGANVLTF
TGTGCCAGCAGGAAGAGTGGCGGCTCTGGGGCCAACGTCCTGACTTTC
>NA|TRBJ2-7|NA|16|TRBV30
CAWSRAELDRNYEQYF
TGTGCCTGGAGTAGGGCCGAATTAGACAGGAACTACGAGCAGTACTTC
>NA|TRBJ2-7|TRBD2|15|TRBV6-5
CASSYSASGSYEQYF
TGTGCCAGCAGTTACTCTGCTAGCGGGTCCTACGAGCAGTACTTC
>NA|TRBJ2-5|TRBD2|17|TRBV28
CASTTWGLAGVHETQYF
TGTGCCAGCACCACCTGGGGGCTAGCGGGAGTCCACGAGACCCAGTACTTC
>NA|TRBJ2-1|TRBD1|19|TRBV3-1/TRBV3-2
CASSQDRQGCLGINNEQFF
TGTGCCAGCAGCCAAGATAGACAGGGTTGCTTGGGGATTAACAATGAGCAGTTCTTC
>NA|TRBJ2-1|TRBD2|16|TRBV4-2
CASSQDLAGGRNEQFF
TGTGCCAGCAGCCAGGATCTAGCGGGAGGTCGGAATGAGCAGTTCTTC
>NA|TRBJ2-1|TRBD2|15|TRBV13
CASSVSTSVYNEQFF
TGTGCCAGCAGCGTCTCGACTAGCGTATACAATGAGCAGTTCTTC
>NA|TRBJ2-3|NA|16|TRBV6-2/TRBV6-3
CASSQLRDTLTDTQYF
TGTGCCAGCAGTCAGCTCCGGGACACCCTCACAGATACGCAGTATTTT
>NA|TRBJ1-4|TRBD1|14|TRBV2
CATTPGQGTEKLFF
TGTGCCACTACTCCGGGACAGGGGACGGAAAAACTGTTTTTT
>NA|TRBJ1-1|NA|13|TRBV12-3/TRBV12-4
CASSPQGFFEAFF
TGTGCCAGCAGTCCCCAGGGATTTTTTGAAGCTTTCTTT
>NA|TRBJ1-4|NA|15|TRBV9
CASSVEGHTNEKLFF
TGTGCCAGCAGCGTAGAGGGGCATACTAATGAAAAACTGTTTTTT
>NA|TRBJ1-1|NA|13|TRBV20-1
CSASREPRTEAFF
TGCAGTGCTAGTCGGGAACCCCGCACTGAAGCTTTCTTT
>NA|TRBJ1-2|TRBD1|18|TRBV24-1
CATSEHWSWSGGMDGYTF
TGTGCCACCAGTGAACATTGGTCGTGGTCAGGGGGTATGGATGGCTACACCTTC
>few|TRBJ1-2|TRBD1|14|TRBV15
CATSSRSTGSGYTF
TGTGCCACCAGCAGCCGATCGACAGGGTCTGGCTACACCTTC
>many|TRBJ2-6|NA|14|TRBV27
CASSPTTGANVLTF
TGTGCCAGCAGCCCGACAACTGGGGCCAACGTCCTGACTTTC
>NA|TRBJ2-3|TRBD2|22|TRBV7-8
CASSNRGATNLLIAGGRDTQYF
TGTGCCAGCAGCAACCGTGGGGCCACGAACCTATTAATAGCGGGGGGGCGAGATACGCAGTATTTT
>NA|TRBJ1-5|NA|14|TRBV2
CASSGDYSNQPQHF
TGTGCCAGCAGTGGCGACTATAGCAATCAGCCCCAGCATTTT
>NA|TRBJ2-1|NA|15|TRBV5-5
CASSQVAGAYNEQFF
TGTGCCAGCAGCCAAGTGGCAGGCGCATACAATGAGCAGTTCTTC
>NA|TRBJ2-2|NA|15|TRBV7-3
CASSSYRVGTGELFF
TGTGCCAGCAGCTCATACAGGGTTGGCACCGGGGAGCTGTTTTTT
>NA|TRBJ1-2|NA|13|TRBV2
CATSGQGSYGYTF
TGTGCCACGTCTGGCCAGGGCAGCTATGGCTACACCTTC
>few|TRBJ1-1|NA|13|TRBV6-4
CASSIALNTEAFF
TGTGCCAGCAGCATCGCCCTAAACACTGAAGCTTTCTTT
>NA|TRBJ1-4|TRBD1|16|TRBV28
CASRPDRGSRDEKLFF
TGTGCCAGCAGACCCGACAGGGGATCACGGGATGAAAAACTGTTTTTT
>few|TRBJ2-7|NA|16|TRBV5-6
CASSLAPRDTSYEQYF
TGTGCCAGCAGCTTGGCTCCCCGGGACACCTCCTACGAGCAGTACTTC
>NA|TRBJ1-2|NA|14|TRBV7-9
CASSFGQSYVGYTF
TGTGCCAGCAGCTTCGGACAGTCCTATGTTGGCTACACCTTC
>once|TRBJ1-2|TRBD1|14|TRBV9
CASSGDSAFYGYTF
TGTGCCAGCAGCGGGGACAGCGCCTTCTATGGCTACACCTTC
>NA|TRBJ2-7|TRBD2|19|TRBV6-2/TRBV6-3
CASSSSRLAGGTSSYEQYF
TGTGCCAGCAGCTCCTCCAGACTAGCGGGAGGGACCAGCTCCTACGAGCAGTACTTC